A few counts support the clone carrying this TCR beta chain. This entry belongs to a study of T cell repertoires in cytomegalovirus infection. The CDR3 runs to 18 residues. Germline CDR1 MNHEY, CDR2 SVGEGT. The J segment lost 4 bases and the V segment lost 6 bases, leaving 17 bases of the junction unmatched. TCRdb recomputed calls from the reads with MiXCR, one row per CDR3 protein. The repertoire includes 150,000 to 200,000 distinct CDR3 sequences, about a tenth of them detected once, and approximately 4.3% sits in the top ten. The sample was PBMCs. The rearrangement joins TRBV6-2 or TRBV6-3 to TRBJ2-1; 8 positions match TRBD2. The source of this sequence is a human donor in good health (CMV status not recorded). Some clones in this sample may be carry-over from other donors' samples. Written as DNA, the CDR3 is TGTGCCAGCAGAACCTCCCTGGCTAGGGGACTAGTGTACAATGAGCAGTTCTTC. It translates to CASRTSLARGLVYNEQFF.